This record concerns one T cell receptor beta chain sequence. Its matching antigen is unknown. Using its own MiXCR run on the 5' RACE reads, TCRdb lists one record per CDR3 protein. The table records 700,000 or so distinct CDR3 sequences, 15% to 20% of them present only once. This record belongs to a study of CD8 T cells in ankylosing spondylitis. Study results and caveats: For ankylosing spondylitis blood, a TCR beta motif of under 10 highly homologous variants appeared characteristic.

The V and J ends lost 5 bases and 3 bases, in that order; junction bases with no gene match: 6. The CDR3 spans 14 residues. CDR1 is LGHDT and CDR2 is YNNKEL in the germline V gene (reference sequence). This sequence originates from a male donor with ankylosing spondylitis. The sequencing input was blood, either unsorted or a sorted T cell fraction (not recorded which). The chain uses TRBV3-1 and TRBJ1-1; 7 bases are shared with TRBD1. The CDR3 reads CASSDTGADTEAFF. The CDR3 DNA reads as TGTGCCAGCAGCGATACAGGGGCGGACACTGAAGCTTTCTTT.